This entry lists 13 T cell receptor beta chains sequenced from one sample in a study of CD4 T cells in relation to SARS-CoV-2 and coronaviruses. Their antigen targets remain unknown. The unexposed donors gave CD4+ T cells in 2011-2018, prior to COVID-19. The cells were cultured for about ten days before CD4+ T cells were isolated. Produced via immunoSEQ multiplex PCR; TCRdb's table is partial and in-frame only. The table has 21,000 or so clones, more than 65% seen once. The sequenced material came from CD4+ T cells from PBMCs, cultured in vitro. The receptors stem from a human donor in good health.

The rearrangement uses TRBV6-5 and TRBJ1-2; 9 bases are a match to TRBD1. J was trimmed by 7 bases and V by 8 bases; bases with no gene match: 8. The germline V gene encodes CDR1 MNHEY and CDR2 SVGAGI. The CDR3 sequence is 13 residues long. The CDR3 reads CASGGQGVTGYTF. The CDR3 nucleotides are TGTGCCAGCGGGGGACAGGGAGTAACTGGCTACACCTTC.

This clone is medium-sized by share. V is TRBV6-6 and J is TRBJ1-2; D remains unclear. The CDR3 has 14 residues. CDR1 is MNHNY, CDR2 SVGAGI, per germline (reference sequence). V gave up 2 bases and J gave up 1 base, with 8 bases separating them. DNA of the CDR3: TGTGCCAGCAGTTACCAAGTCGTTAACTATGGCTACACCTTC. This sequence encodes CASSYQVVNYGYTF.

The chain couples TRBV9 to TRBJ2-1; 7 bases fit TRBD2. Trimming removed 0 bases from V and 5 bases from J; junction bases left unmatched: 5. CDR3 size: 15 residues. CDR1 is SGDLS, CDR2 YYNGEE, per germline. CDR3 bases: TGTGCCAGCAGCGTAGGCGGGAGAGGGGACAATGAGCAGTTCTTC. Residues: CASSVGGRGDNEQFF.

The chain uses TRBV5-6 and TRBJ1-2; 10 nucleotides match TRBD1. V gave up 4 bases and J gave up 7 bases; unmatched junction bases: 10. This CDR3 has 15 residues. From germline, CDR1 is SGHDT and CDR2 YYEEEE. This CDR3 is CASSTLDRGLGGYTF. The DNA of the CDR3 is TGTGCCAGCAGCACATTGGACAGGGGGTTGGGTGGCTACACCTTC.

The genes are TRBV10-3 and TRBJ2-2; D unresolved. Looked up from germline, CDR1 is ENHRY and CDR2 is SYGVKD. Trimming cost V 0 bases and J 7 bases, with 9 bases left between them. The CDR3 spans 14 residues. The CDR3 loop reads CAISESGGNGELFF. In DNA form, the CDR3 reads TGTGCCATCAGTGAGTCTGGTGGTAACGGGGAGCTGTTTTTT.

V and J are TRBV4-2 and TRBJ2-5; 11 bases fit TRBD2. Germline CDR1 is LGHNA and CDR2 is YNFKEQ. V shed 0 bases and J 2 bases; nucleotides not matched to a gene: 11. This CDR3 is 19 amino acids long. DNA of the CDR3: TGTGCCAGCAGCCAAGAAAGTCTTGCTAGCGGGAGGTCTCAAGAGACCCAGTACTTC. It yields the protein CASSQESLASGRSQETQYF.

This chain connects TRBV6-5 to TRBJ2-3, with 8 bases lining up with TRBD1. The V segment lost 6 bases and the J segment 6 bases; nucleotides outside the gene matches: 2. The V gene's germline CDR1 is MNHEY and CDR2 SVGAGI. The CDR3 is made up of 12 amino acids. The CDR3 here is CASSPGGDTQYF. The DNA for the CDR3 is TGTGCCAGCAGCCCAGGGGGCGATACGCAGTATTTT.

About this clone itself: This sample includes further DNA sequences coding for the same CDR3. CDR3 residues: CSVDRGGSEAFF. The CDR3, as DNA: TGCAGCGTAGACAGGGGCGGCTCTGAAGCTTTCTTT. The chain couples TRBV29-1 to TRBJ1-1; 8 bases match TRBD1. This CDR3 is 12 amino acids long. The junction had 6 bases not matched to a gene; V was cut back by 6 bases and J by 6 bases. Germline V gene sequence: CDR1 SQVTM, CDR2 ANQGSEA.

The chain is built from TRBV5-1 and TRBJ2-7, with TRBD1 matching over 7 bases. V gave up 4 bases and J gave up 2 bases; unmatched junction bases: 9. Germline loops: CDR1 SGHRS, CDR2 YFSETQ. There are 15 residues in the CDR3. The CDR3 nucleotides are TGCGCCAGCAGCACCGGACAGGAAGGAACCTACGAGCAGTACTTC. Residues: CASSTGQEGTYEQYF.

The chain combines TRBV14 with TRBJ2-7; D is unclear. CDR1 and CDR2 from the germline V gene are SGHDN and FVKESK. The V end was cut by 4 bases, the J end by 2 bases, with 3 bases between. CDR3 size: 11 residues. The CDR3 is CASSPPYEQYF. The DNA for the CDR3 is TGTGCCAGCAGCCCTCCCTACGAGCAGTACTTC. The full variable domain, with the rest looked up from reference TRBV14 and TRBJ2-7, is EAGVTQFPSHSVIEKGQTVTLRCDPISGHDNLYWYRRVMGKEIKFLLHFVKESKQDESGMPNNRFLAERTGGTYSTLKVQPAELEDSGVYFCASSPPYEQYFGPGTRLTVT.

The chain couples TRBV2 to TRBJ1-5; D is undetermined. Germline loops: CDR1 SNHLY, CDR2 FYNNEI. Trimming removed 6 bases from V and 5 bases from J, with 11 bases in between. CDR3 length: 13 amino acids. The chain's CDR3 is CASRPQDYQPQHF. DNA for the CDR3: TGTGCCAGCAGACCTCAGGATTATCAGCCCCAGCATTTT.

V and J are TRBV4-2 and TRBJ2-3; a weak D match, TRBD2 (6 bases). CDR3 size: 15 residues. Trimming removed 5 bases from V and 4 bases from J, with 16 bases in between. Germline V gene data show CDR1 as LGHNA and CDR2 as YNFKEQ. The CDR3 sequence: CASSSYEAGPDTQYF. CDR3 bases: TGTGCCAGCAGCTCATATGAGGCGGGGCCAGATACGCAGTATTTT.

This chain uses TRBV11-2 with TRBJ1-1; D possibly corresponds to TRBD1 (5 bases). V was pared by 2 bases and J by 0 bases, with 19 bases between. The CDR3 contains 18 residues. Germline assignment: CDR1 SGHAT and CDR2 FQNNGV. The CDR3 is CASSLQQVYRPLNTEAFF. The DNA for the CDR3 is TGTGCCAGCAGCTTACAACAGGTGTACAGGCCCCTGAACACTGAAGCTTTCTTT.